These 23 T cell receptor beta chains originate from one sample sequenced in a study of cytomegalovirus exposure and HLA in healthy donors. PCR involved 60 Vbeta and 13 Jbeta primers. Sequencing used immunoSEQ multiplex PCR; TCRdb keeps in-frame clones, though not all of them. The table lists 140,000 or so clones, with 0.8% to 1% in the top ten. Sequencing input: PBMCs. The receptor source for this set is a male donor in good health and CMV-seronegative.

The rearrangement joins TRBV7-9 to TRBJ1-3; D is ambiguous. Germline values: CDR1 SEHNR, CDR2 FQNEAQ (reference sequence). V was pared by 3 bases and J by 0 bases, with 15 bases between. This CDR3 region has 17 residues. Here the CDR3 reads CASSFPAGSFSGNTIYF. CDR3 in DNA: TGTGCCAGCAGCTTCCCAGCCGGGAGCTTCTCTGGAAACACCATATATTTT.

The rearrangement uses TRBV13 and TRBJ2-7; TRBD1 agrees at 10 bases. After removal of 7 bases from V and 5 bases from J, the junction contained 5 bases not matched to a gene. This CDR3 contains 13 residues. The V gene's germline CDR1 is PRHDT and CDR2 FYEKMQ (reference sequence). CDR3 sequence (DNA): TGTGCCAGCACCTTGACAGGGGGCAACGAGCAGTACTTC. Protein product: CASTLTGGNEQYF.

This rearrangement joins TRBV7-5 to TRBJ1-1; the table's D call of TRBD1 was not tested on the DNA. TRBV7-5 is recorded as a pseudogene. The CDR3 runs to 14 residues. Written as DNA, the CDR3 is TGTGTCAGAAGGCCCGGGACAGGGGTATCTGAAGCTTTCTTT. Amino acid sequence: CVRRPGTGVSEAFF.

The V and J genes are TRBV18 and TRBJ2-5, with D maybe TRBD1 (6 bases). The CDR3 covers 15 residues. Trimming took off 3 bases at V and 2 bases at J, with 13 bases between the two ends. Germline V gene data show CDR1 as KGHSH and CDR2 as LQKENI. CDR3 loop: CASSPNRASQETQYF. CDR3 nucleotides: TGTGCCAGCTCACCCAACAGGGCTTCACAAGAGACCCAGTACTTC.

This rearrangement joins TRBV18 to TRBJ1-4, with no clear D. The CDR3 totals 17 residues. Germline V CDR1 and CDR2: KGHSH, LQKENI. V was trimmed by 2 bases and J by 7 bases, leaving 20 bases between them. The CDR3 sequence is CASSPTSRGSKGEKLFF. The DNA for the CDR3 is TGTGCCAGCTCACCAACCAGCCGGGGTAGTAAGGGTGAAAAACTGTTTTTT.

The chain couples TRBV6-5 to TRBJ2-7, with 10 positions matching TRBD2. V was pared by 9 bases and J by 5 bases, with 7 bases of the junction left unmatched. The CDR3 contains 13 residues. Germline V gives CDR1 MNHEY, CDR2 SVGAGI. The CDR3 protein is CARTQREGNEQYF. CDR3 nucleotide sequence: TGTGCCAGGACTCAGCGGGAGGGCAACGAGCAGTACTTC.

The chain links TRBV11-2 to TRBJ1-2; D is undetermined. CDR3 length: 15 amino acids. Trimming cost V 1 base and J 0 bases, with 9 bases left between them. Germline V gene sequence: CDR1 SGHAT, CDR2 FQNNGV. The CDR3 protein is CASSLGAGANYGYTF. The CDR3 bases are TGTGCCAGCAGCTTAGGTGCCGGAGCTAACTATGGCTACACCTTC.

V gene TRBV5-1 combines with J gene TRBJ2-5; D might be TRBD1 (5 bases). The CDR3 totals 14 residues. Germline V CDR1 and CDR2: SGHRS, YFSETQ. V was pared by 1 base and J by 0 bases, with 7 bases between. CDR3 sequence (DNA): TGCGCCAGCAGCTTGCAGGGAAACCAAGAGACCCAGTACTTC. Translating gives CASSLQGNQETQYF.

The CDR3 nucleotides are TGTGCCAGTAGTGGCCGTCGGACAGATTTAAACACTGAAGCTTTCTTT. Its translation is CASSGRRTDLNTEAFF. This sequence joins TRBV19 and TRBJ1-1; tentatively, D is TRBD1 (6 bases). The CDR3 length is 16 residues. V lost 5 bases and J 2 bases, leaving 18 bases between the germline ends. The germline CDR1 and CDR2 sequences are LNHDA and SQIVND (reference sequence).

The J gene is TRBJ2-3, the V gene TRBV29-1; 9 nucleotides agree with TRBD2. This CDR3 has 14 residues. J was trimmed by 4 bases and V by 6 bases; bases with no gene match: 8. The germline gives CDR1 SQVTM, CDR2 ANQGSEA. The CDR3: CSVTLAGVADTQYF. CDR3 sequence (DNA): TGCAGCGTGACCTTAGCGGGAGTTGCAGATACGCAGTATTTT.

V is TRBV5-6 and J is TRBJ2-7; D unresolved. From germline, CDR1 is SGHDT and CDR2 YYEEEE. The CDR3 extends over 13 amino acids. Trimming shortened V by 1 base and J by 4 bases, and 9 bases separated the two germline ends. CDR3 in amino acids: CASSLPRLYEQYF. CDR3 sequence (DNA): TGTGCCAGCAGCTTGCCGAGACTTTACGAGCAGTACTTC.

The genes are TRBV11-3 and TRBJ2-1; weak D call: TRBD1 (5 bases). V gave up 5 bases and J gave up 0 bases, with 8 bases separating them. Germline V gene sequence: CDR1 SGHNT, CDR2 YENEEA. The CDR3 is 14 residues long. The CDR3 sequence: CASSIQGSYNEQFF. In nucleotides, the CDR3 is TGTGCCAGCAGCATTCAGGGCTCCTACAATGAGCAGTTCTTC.

The gene calls are TRBV7-8 and TRBJ2-7; TRBD2 matches 10 bases. This CDR3 region has 15 residues. From germline, CDR1 is SGHVS and CDR2 FQNEAQ. Trimming removed 5 bases from V and 3 bases from J; junction bases left unmatched: 7. As DNA, the CDR3 is TGTGCCAGCAGCCCTGGGGTAGCGGGAGGCTACGAGCAGTACTTC. Translating it yields CASSPGVAGGYEQYF.

This chain connects TRBV6-5 to TRBJ1-2; D not resolved. V dropped 6 bases and J dropped 0 bases, with 11 bases sitting between them. CDR3 length equals 14 residues. Germline V gene data show CDR1 as MNHEY and CDR2 as SVGAGI. DNA for the CDR3: TGTGCCAGCAGCCGAATACTATCTAACTATGGCTACACCTTC. It yields the protein CASSRILSNYGYTF.

The chain uses TRBV5-1 and TRBJ2-3, with 13 bases fitting TRBD2. CDR1 SGHRS and CDR2 YFSETQ come from the germline V gene. The V segment lost 1 base and the J segment 5 bases; nucleotides outside the gene matches: 1. CDR3 length: 15 residues. The CDR3 is CASSLRTSGGDTQYF. The DNA for the CDR3 is TGCGCCAGCAGCTTGAGGACTAGCGGGGGAGATACGCAGTATTTT.

The V gene is TRBV11-1, the J gene TRBJ1-1, with D hard to call. V was trimmed by 4 bases and J by 0 bases, leaving 6 bases between them. Germline values: CDR1 SGHAT, CDR2 FQDESV (reference sequence). The CDR3 is 13 amino acids. CDR3 loop: CASSSGLNTEAFF. CDR3 sequence (DNA): TGTGCCAGCAGCTCCGGGTTGAACACTGAAGCTTTCTTT.

The J gene is TRBJ2-7, the V gene TRBV6-1, with TRBD2 identical over 11 bases. Germline V gene sequence: CDR1 MNHNS, CDR2 SASEGT. This CDR3 comprises 20 residues. The junction had 14 bases not matched to a gene; V was cut back by 1 base and J by 0 bases. CDR3 coding DNA: TGTGCCAGCAGTGAAGACCTCCTAGCGGGGGGCGTCGCCAGCTCCTACGAGCAGTACTTC. The encoded protein is CASSEDLLAGGVASSYEQYF.

V is TRBV7-2 and J is TRBJ1-5; D is possibly TRBD1 (6 bases). Germline loops: CDR1 SGHTA, CDR2 FQGNSA. Trimming stripped 2 bases from V and 2 bases from J, with 10 bases between. The CDR3 has 15 amino acids. The CDR3 DNA follows: TGTGCCAGCAGCTTAAACAGGGCAGGCAATCAGCCCCAGCATTTT. Protein product: CASSLNRAGNQPQHF.

The gene calls are TRBV7-9 and TRBJ1-2; TRBD1 might be the D (5 bases). The CDR3 loop spans 15 amino acids. Germline loops: CDR1 SEHNR, CDR2 FQNEAQ (reference sequence). V was cut by 1 base and J by 4 bases, with 13 bases left in between. The CDR3 here is CASSLGQPLPYGYTF. For the CDR3, the DNA is TGTGCCAGCAGCTTAGGACAGCCCTTGCCCTATGGCTACACCTTC.

The chain has TRBV4-2 and TRBJ2-5; 16 bases agree with TRBD2. The CDR3 has 18 residues. From germline, CDR1 is LGHNA and CDR2 YNFKEQ. J gave up 5 bases and V 1 base, and 7 bases lay outside the gene matches. The CDR3 is CASSQAGTSGGAGETQYF. The CDR3 bases are TGTGCCAGCAGCCAAGCTGGGACTAGCGGGGGGGCAGGGGAGACCCAGTACTTC.

The genes are TRBV7-9 and TRBJ2-5; D is undetermined. Trimming removed 5 bases from V and 0 bases from J, with 10 bases in between. CDR3 length: 14 amino acids. The germline gives CDR1 SEHNR, CDR2 FQNEAQ (reference sequence). The CDR3 reads CASSPRRDQETQYF. CDR3 DNA: TGTGCCAGCAGCCCCCGACGGGACCAAGAGACCCAGTACTTC.

The chain links TRBV9 to TRBJ2-3, with 9 nucleotides matching TRBD1. The CDR3 runs to 16 residues. CDR1 and CDR2 (germline): SGDLS, YYNGEE. J lost 4 bases, V lost 3 bases, and 9 bases had no gene match. The CDR3 protein is CASSAAGTGFPDTQYF. The CDR3 region has the DNA TGTGCCAGCAGCGCAGCCGGGACAGGGTTCCCAGATACGCAGTATTTT.

The chain carries TRBV6-5 and TRBJ2-3, with D tentatively TRBD2 (5 bases). The V end was cut by 6 bases, the J end by 2 bases, with 12 bases between. Per germline, CDR1 MNHEY and CDR2 SVGAGI. This CDR3 has 14 amino acids. This CDR3 is CASRSGPFTDTQYF. The DNA of the CDR3 is TGTGCCAGCAGGAGCGGACCTTTCACAGATACGCAGTATTTT.